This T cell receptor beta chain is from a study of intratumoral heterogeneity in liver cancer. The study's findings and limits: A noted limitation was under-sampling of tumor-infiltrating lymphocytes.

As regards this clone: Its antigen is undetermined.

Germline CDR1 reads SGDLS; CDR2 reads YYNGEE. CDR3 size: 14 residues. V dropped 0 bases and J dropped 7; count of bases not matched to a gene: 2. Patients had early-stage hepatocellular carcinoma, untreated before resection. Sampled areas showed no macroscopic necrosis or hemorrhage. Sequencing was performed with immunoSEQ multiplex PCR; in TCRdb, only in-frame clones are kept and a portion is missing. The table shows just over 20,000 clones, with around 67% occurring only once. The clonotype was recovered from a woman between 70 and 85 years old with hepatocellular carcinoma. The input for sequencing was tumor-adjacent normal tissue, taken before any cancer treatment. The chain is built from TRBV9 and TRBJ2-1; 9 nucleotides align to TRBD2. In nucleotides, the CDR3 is TGTGCCAGCAGCGTAGAGCGGGAGGTAAATGAGCAGTTCTTC. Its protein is CASSVEREVNEQFF.